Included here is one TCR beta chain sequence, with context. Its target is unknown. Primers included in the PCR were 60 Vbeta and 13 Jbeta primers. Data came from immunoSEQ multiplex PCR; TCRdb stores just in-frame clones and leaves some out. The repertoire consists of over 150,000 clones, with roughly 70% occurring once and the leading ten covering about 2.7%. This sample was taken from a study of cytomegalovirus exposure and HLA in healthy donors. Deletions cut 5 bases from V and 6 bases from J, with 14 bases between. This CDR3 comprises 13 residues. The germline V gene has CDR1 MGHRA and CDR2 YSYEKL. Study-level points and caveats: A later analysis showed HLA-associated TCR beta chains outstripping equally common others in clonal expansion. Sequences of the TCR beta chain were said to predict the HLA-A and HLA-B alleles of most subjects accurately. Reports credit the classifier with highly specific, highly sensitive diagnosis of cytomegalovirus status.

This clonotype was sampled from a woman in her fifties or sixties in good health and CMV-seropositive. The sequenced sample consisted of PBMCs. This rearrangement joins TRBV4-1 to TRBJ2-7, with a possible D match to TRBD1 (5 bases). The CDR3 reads CASSLIQGGEQYF. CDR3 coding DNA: TGCGCCAGCAGCTTAATCCAGGGTGGCGAGCAGTACTTC.